This T cell receptor (beta chain) was sequenced in a study of Graves' ophthalmopathy and Graves' hyperthyroidism. Study conclusions and caveats: Most thyroid-expanded clonotypes exceeding 0.001 frequency were also found in blood.

This clonotype was detected many times. Its cognate antigen is unknown. Hyperthyroidism cases were recent diagnoses of under 2 months' duration in people aged 18 to 65. Clinical symptoms and serum thyroxine were used for diagnosis; TRAb, thyroid ultrasound and orbital computed tomography were also relied on. The CDR3 contains 13 residues. V shed 5 bases and J 7 bases; nucleotides not matched to a gene: 5. The authors amplified TCR beta CDR3 regions, and they did so from RNA transcripts for repertoire sequencing. Second-round multiplex PCR came after first-round RT-PCR with HTBI primers. TCRdb called the multiplex PCR reads again in MiXCR, with one record for every CDR3 protein. The repertoire has just over 400,000 distinct CDR3 sequences, around 20% of them found once; the top ten carry roughly 3%.

The chain is built from TRBV12-3 or TRBV12-4 and TRBJ1-1, with 9 bases fitting TRBD1. Input material: peripheral blood. The sequence was obtained from a woman aged 18-29 years with stable Graves' hyperthyroidism. Here the CDR3 DNA reads TGTGCCAGCAGTCAACGACAGGGGGGTGAAGCTTTCTTT. This codes for CASSQRQGGEAFF.